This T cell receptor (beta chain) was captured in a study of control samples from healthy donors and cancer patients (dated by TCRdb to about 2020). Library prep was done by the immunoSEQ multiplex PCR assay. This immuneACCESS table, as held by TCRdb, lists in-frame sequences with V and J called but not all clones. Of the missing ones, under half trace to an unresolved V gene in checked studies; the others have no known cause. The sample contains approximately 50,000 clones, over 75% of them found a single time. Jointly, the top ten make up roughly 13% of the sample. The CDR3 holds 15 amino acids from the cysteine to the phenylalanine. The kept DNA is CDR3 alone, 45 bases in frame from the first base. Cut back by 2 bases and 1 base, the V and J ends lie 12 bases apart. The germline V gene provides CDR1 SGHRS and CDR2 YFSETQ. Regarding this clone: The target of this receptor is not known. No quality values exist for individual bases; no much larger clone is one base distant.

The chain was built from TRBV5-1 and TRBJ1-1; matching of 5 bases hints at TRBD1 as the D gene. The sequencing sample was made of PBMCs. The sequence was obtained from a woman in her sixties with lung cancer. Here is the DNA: TGCGCCAGCAGCTTATCGACAGTGGGGAACACTGAAGCTTTCTTT. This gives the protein CASSLSTVGNTEAFF.